Each of the 10 T cell receptor beta chains below was sequenced from the same sample in a study of T cells in Graves' hyperthyroidism and ophthalmopathy. Authors of the study amplified TCR beta CDR3 regions from RNA transcripts. First-round RT-PCR targeting the TCR CDR3 was performed with the HTBI primer set. TCRdb reprocessed the multiplex PCR reads via MiXCR and lists one record per CDR3 protein. Of approximately 430,000 distinct CDR3 sequences in the sample, 14% to 15% are singletons; the top ten hold less than 15%. Sequences were obtained from blood. The receptors were gathered from a man aged 18 to 35 with Graves' ophthalmopathy.

The rearrangement joins TRBV28 to TRBJ2-5; D might be TRBD2 (5 bases). The germline CDR1 and CDR2 sequences are MDHEN and SYDVKM. Trimming took 5 bases from V and 4 from J, leaving 38 bases between them. This CDR3 region has 22 residues. The CDR3 DNA reads as TGTGCCAGCAGTCCCCCCCGGACGTCGGCCTCCACCCACGAGGGCGGAGGAGAGACCCAGTACTTC. As protein: CASSPPRTSASTHEGGGETQYF.

A few counts support this clonotype. The rearrangement links TRBV5-6 to TRBJ2-7; D may be TRBD1 (6 bases). V lost 4 bases, J lost 3 bases, and 14 bases lay in between. Germline lookup yields CDR1 SGHDT and CDR2 YYEEEE. The CDR3 sequence is 14 residues long. CDR3 bases: TGTGCCAGCAGCCCGGCAGGGGATCGCTACGAGCAGTACTTC. Residues: CASSPAGDRYEQYF.

This clonotype was detected ten times or more. The V call is TRBV11-3, the J call TRBJ2-5; TRBD2 matches 11 bases. The V gene end was trimmed by 7 bases and the J gene end by 4 bases; junction bases not matched to a gene: 14. This CDR3 contains 17 residues. Germline loops: CDR1 SGHNT, CDR2 YENEEA. The CDR3 sequence is CASTRPPTSGGPETQYF. CDR3 in DNA: TGTGCCAGCACCCGCCCCCCCACTAGCGGGGGCCCAGAGACCCAGTACTTC. Using reference TRBV11-3 and TRBJ2-5 for the parts outside the CDR3, the full variable domain is EAGVVQSPRYKIIEKKQPVAFWCNPISGHNTLYWYLQNLGQGPELLIRYENEEAVDDSQLPKDRFSAERLKGVDSTLKIQPAELGDSAVYLCASTRPPTSGGPETQYFGPGTRLLVL.

The V gene is TRBV6-1, the J gene TRBJ1-2, with 7 bases that match TRBD1. CDR1 and CDR2 from the germline V gene are MNHNS and SASEGT. The CDR3 contains 13 residues. Unmatched junction bases numbered 5, after V lost 6 bases and J lost 4 bases. For the CDR3, the DNA is TGTGCCAGCAGACCACAGGGGTCCTATGGCTACACCTTC. Translating gives CASRPQGSYGYTF.

V and J are TRBV29-1 and TRBJ1-1, with D possibly matching TRBD1 (6 bases). V was cut by 6 bases and J by 3 bases, with 17 bases left in between. CDR3 length: 14 residues. Germline CDR1 SQVTM, CDR2 ANQGSEA. For the CDR3, the DNA is TGCAGCGTCTGGGGCCTGGGGGCGGACACTGAAGCTTTCTTT. Translating it yields CSVWGLGADTEAFF.

This clonotype has a count of ten or more. The genes are TRBV29-1 and TRBJ2-5; tentatively, D is TRBD1 or TRBD2 (6 bases each). The ends were cut back, 4 bases at V and 3 bases at J, with 12 bases in the middle. Germline CDR1 SQVTM, CDR2 ANQGSEA. The CDR3 runs to 13 residues. Here the CDR3 DNA reads TGCAGCGTTGCGGGGGCCACTAAAGAGACCCAGTACTTC. This encodes CSVAGATKETQYF.

This chain uses TRBV10-3 with TRBJ1-4, with unresolved D. Trimming cost V 0 bases and J 1 base, with 12 bases left between them. CDR3 size: 17 residues. The germline V gene encodes CDR1 ENHRY and CDR2 SYGVKD. The DNA for the CDR3 is TGTGCCATCAGTGAGTCGAAATCCTCCAGAACTAATGAAAAACTGTTTTTT. This codes for CAISESKSSRTNEKLFF.

This clonotype showed up many times. The gene calls are TRBV20-1 and TRBJ1-2; a weak D match, TRBD1 (5 bases). Germline lookup yields CDR1 DFQATT and CDR2 SNEGSKA (reference sequence). The germline V and J ends were trimmed by 3 bases and 0 bases, with 11 bases remaining between them. This CDR3 has 14 amino acids. The DNA of the CDR3 is TGCAGTGCTAGCGGGACGGACGCTAACTATGGCTACACCTTC. Encoded protein: CSASGTDANYGYTF.

This clonotype was seen a handful of times. The chain joins TRBV12-5 to TRBJ1-5, with D perhaps TRBD1 (6 bases). Per the germline V gene, CDR1 is LGHNT and CDR2 is FRNRAP. CDR3 length equals 16 residues. V dropped 7 bases and J dropped 0 bases, with 16 bases sitting between them. The CDR3 sequence is CASAGRRGDSNQPQHF. CDR3 DNA: TGTGCTAGTGCCGGGCGCAGGGGCGATAGCAATCAGCCCCAGCATTTT. Full variable domain (missing parts from reference TRBV12-5 and TRBJ1-5): DARVTQTPRHKVTEMGQEVTMRCQPILGHNTVFWYRQTMMQGLELLAYFRNRAPLDDSGMPKDRFSAEMPDATLATLKIQPSEPRDSAVYFCASAGRRGDSNQPQHFGDGTRLSIL.

The chain is built from TRBV27 and TRBJ2-1, with 11 positions matching TRBD2. The CDR3 loop spans 16 amino acids. Germline V lookup: CDR1 MNHEY, CDR2 SMNVEV (reference sequence). Trimming at V came to 3 bases and at J to 9 bases, leaving 10 bases not matched to a gene. The CDR3 DNA follows: TGTGCCAGCAGTTTCAATAGCGGGGGGGGCCAGGGTGAGCAGTTCTTC. It specifies CASSFNSGGGQGEQFF.